This is a list of T cell receptor beta chains from one sample in a study of tumor-infiltrating lymphocytes in primary liver carcinoma. TCRdb ran MiXCR on the multiplex PCR reads and lists one entry per CDR3 protein. The sample yields about 100,000 distinct CDR3 sequences, more than 60% seen once. Sequences were obtained from liver tumor tissue from sampling region 5. The receptors derive from an older woman with primary liver carcinoma and hepatitis B virus infection. Each CDR3 is given with its conserved first and last residue. Each record gives: V gene, clone size, D gene, J gene, CDR3 DNA, CDR3 protein. The D gene is left open where the match is weak. Expanded clones are given a class, and other clones once, few, many or no size at all.

>TRBV7-9|.|.|TRBJ2-3
TGTGTCAGCAGCGGAAAGGACTTATTGGGCACAGATACGCAGTATTTT
CVSSGKDLLGTDTQYF
>TRBV11-2|.|.|TRBJ2-3
TGTGCCAGTAGCTTAGCAATGGGGAGAAGGAGCACAGATATGCAGTATTTC
CASSLAMGRRSTDMQYF
>TRBV2|once|.|TRBJ1-1
TGTGCCAGTAGTAAGATCCCTCCTGAAGCTTTCTTT
CASSKIPPEAFF
>TRBV6-6|many|TRBD1|TRBJ1-1
TGTGCCAGCAGTTACCCGCAATCCGGGACAGCGAGGGCTTTCTTT
CASSYPQSGTARAFF
>TRBV5-8|.|.|TRBJ1-1
TGTGCCAGCAGCCAAGGACGTCTTCCGGACACTGAAGCTTTCTTT
CASSQGRLPDTEAFF
>TRBV14|.|TRBD2|TRBJ2-2
TGTGCCATCAGCCACGGACTAGCGGACACCGGGGAGCTGTTTTTT
CAISHGLADTGELFF
>TRBV11-1|.|TRBD1|TRBJ2-1
TGTGCCAACAGCCAGAGAACCGGGACAGGGGTTCAGGAGTTCTTC
CANSQRTGTGVQEFF
>TRBV11-2|.|.|TRBJ2-3
TGTGCTAGCAGCTTAGGAGAACTAACGTACACGTCAGATACGCAGTATTTT
CASSLGELTYTSDTQYF
>TRBV29-1|.|.|TRBJ2-7
TGCAGCGTTGTGTCCGGAAGACATGGGGGAATGGAGCAGTACTTC
CSVVSGRHGGMEQYF
>TRBV10-1|.|.|TRBJ1-4
TGCGTCAGCAGTGTCGGCAGTCCTGAAAAACTGTTTTTT
CVSSVGSPEKLFF
>TRBV29-1|few|.|TRBJ1-2
TGCAGCCTTGAAGAGGGGGAGTGGAATGGCTACACCTTC
CSLEEGEWNGYTF